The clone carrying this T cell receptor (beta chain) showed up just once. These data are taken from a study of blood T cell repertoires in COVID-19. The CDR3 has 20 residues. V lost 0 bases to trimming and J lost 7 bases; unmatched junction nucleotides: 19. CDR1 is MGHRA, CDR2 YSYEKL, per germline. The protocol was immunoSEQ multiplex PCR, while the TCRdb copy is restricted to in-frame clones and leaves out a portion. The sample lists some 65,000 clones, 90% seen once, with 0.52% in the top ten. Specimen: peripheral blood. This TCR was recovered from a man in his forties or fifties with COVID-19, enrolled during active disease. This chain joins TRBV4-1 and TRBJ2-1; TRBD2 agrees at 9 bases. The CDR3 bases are TGCGCCAGCAGCCAAGAAGGAGAGACAGGGTTGGCGGGAGGGTTAAATGAGCAGTTCTTC. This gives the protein CASSQEGETGLAGGLNEQFF.